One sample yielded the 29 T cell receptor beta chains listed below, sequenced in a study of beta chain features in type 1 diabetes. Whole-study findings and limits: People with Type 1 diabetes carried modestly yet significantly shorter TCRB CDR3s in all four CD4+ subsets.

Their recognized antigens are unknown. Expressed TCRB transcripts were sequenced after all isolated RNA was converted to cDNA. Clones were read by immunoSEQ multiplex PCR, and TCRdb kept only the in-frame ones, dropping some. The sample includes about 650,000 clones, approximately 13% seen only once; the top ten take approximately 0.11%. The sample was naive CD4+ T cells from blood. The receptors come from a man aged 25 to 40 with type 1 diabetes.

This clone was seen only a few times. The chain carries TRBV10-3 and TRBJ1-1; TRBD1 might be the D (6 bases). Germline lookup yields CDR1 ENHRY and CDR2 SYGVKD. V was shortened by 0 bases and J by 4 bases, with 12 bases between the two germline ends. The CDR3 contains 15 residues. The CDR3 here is CAISESNRAGTEAFF. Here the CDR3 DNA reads TGTGCCATCAGTGAGTCCAACAGGGCAGGCACTGAAGCTTTCTTT.

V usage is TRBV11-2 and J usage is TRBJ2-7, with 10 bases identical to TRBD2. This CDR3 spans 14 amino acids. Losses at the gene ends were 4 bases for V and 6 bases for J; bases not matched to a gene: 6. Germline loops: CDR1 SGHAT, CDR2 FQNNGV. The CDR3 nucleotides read TGTGCCAGCAGCTCCGGACTAGCGGAAGGCGAGCAGTACTTC. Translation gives CASSSGLAEGEQYF.

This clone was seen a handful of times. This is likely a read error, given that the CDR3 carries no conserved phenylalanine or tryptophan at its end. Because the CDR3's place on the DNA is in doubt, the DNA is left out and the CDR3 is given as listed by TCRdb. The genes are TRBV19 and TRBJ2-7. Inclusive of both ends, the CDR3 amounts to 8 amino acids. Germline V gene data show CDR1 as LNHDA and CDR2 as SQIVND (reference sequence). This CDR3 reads CASSIRWR.

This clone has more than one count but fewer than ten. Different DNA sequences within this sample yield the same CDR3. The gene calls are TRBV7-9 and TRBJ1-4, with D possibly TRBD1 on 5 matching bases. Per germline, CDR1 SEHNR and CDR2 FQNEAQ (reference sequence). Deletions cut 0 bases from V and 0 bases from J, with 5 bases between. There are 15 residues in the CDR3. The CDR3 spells CASSLAGATNEKLFF. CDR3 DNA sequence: TGTGCCAGCAGCTTAGCAGGGGCAACTAATGAAAAACTGTTTTTT.

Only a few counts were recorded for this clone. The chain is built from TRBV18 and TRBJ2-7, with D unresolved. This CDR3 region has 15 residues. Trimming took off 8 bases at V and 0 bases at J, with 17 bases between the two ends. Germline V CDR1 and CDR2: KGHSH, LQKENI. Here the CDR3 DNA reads TGTGCCAGCACTATAACAACCTCGAGCTCCTACGAGCAGTACTTC. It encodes CASTITTSSSYEQYF.

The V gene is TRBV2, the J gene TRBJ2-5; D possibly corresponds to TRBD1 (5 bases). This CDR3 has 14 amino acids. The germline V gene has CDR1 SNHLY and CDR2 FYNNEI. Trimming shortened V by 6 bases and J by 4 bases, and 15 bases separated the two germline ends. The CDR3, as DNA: TGTGCCAGCAGCCCCCAGGGATCGGGAGAGACCCAGTACTTC. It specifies CASSPQGSGETQYF.

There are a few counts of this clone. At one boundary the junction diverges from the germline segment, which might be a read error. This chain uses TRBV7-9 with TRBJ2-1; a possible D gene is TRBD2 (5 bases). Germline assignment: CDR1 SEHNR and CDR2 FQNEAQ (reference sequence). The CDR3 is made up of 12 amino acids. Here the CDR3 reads CTGQEALNEQFF. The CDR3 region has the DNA TGCACCGGGCAGGAGGCGCTCAATGAGCAGTTCTTC.

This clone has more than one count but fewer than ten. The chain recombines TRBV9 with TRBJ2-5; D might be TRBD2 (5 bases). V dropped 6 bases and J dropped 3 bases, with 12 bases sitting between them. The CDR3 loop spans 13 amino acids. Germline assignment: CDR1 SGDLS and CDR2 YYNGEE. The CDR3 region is CASTARGEETQYF. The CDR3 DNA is TGTGCCAGCACCGCCCGGGGTGAAGAGACCCAGTACTTC.

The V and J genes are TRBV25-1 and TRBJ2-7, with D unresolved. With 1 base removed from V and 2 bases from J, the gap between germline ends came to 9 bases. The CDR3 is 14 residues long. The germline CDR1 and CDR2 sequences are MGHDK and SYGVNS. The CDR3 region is CASSELGSPYEQYF. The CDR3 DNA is TGTGCCAGCAGTGAATTAGGCTCCCCCTACGAGCAGTACTTC.

The CDR3 region is CSALFGLNQPQHF. CDR3 DNA: TGCAGCGCACTATTTGGACTCAATCAGCCCCAGCATTTT. The V call is TRBV29-1, the J call TRBJ1-5, with D unresolved. V gave up 7 bases and J gave up 3 bases, with 13 bases separating them. Per germline, CDR1 SQVTM and CDR2 ANQGSEA. This CDR3 is 13 amino acids long.

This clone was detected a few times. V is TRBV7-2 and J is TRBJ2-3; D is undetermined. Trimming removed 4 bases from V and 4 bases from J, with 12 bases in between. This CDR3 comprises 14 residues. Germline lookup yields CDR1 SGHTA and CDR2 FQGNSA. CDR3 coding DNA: TGTGCCAGCAGCTCCTACGGACCCTCAGATACGCAGTATTTT. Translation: CASSSYGPSDTQYF.

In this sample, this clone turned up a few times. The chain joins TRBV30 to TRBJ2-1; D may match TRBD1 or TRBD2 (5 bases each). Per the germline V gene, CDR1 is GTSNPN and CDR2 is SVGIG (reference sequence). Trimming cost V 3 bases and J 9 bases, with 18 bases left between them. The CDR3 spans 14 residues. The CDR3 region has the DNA TGTGCCTGGAGGAGGATCACAGGTGAGGGTGAGCAGTTCTTC. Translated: CAWRRITGEGEQFF.

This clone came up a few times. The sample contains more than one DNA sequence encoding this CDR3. Here the CDR3 reads CASSSNSYEQYF. CDR3 nucleotides: TGTGCCAGCAGCTCGAACTCCTACGAGCAGTACTTC. The gene calls are TRBV7-2 and TRBJ2-7; no reliable D call. Trimming pared 4 bases from V and 0 bases from J, leaving 4 bases between. The CDR3 sequence is 12 residues long. Germline V CDR1 and CDR2: SGHTA, FQGNSA.

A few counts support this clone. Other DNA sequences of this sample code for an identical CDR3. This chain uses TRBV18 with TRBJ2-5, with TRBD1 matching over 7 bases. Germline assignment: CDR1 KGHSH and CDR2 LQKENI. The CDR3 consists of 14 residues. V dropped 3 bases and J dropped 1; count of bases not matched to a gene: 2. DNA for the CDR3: TGTGCCAGCTCACCCAGGGACAGCCAAGAGACCCAGTACTTC. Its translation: CASSPRDSQETQYF.

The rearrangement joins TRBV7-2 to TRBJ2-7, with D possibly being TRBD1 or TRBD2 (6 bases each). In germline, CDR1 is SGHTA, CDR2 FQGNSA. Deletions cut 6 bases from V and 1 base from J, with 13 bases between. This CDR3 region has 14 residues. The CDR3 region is CASRRQEGSYEQYF. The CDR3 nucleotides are TGTGCCAGCAGGAGACAGGAGGGGTCCTACGAGCAGTACTTC.

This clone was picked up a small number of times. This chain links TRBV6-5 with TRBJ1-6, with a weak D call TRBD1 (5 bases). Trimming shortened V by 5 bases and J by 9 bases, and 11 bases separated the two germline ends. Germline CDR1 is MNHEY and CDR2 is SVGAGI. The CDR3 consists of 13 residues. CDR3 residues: CASSPQGFSPLHF. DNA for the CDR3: TGTGCCAGCAGTCCCCAGGGATTTTCACCCCTCCACTTT.

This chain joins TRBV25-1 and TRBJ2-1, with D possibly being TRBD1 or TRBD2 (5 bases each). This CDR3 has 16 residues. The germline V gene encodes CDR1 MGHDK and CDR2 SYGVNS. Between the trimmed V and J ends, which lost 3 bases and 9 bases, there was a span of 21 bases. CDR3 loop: CASSDPGTRGWGEQFF. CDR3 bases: TGTGCCAGCAGTGACCCCGGGACCCGCGGATGGGGTGAGCAGTTCTTC.

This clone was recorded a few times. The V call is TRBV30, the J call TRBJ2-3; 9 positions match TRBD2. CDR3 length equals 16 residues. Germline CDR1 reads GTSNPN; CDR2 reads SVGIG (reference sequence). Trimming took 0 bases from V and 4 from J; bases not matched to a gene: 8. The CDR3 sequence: CAWSVLAGGQSDTQYF. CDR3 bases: TGTGCCTGGAGTGTACTCGCGGGGGGGCAGTCAGATACGCAGTATTTT.

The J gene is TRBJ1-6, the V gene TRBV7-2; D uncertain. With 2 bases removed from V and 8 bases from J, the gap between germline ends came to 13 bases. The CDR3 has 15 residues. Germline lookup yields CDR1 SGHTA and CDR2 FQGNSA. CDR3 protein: CASSLQAPRDSPLHF. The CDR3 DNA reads TGTGCCAGCAGCTTACAGGCGCCACGGGATTCACCCCTCCACTTT. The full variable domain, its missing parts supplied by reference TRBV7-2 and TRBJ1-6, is GAGVSQSPSNKVTEKGKDVELRCDPISGHTALYWYRQSLGQGLEFLIYFQGNSAPDKSGLPSDRFSAERTGGSVSTLTIQRTQQEDSAVYLCASSLQAPRDSPLHFGNGTRLTVT.

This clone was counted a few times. CDR3 sequence reads: CASSQRSGVPQHF. The CDR3 bases are TGCGCCAGCAGCCAGCGATCGGGGGTGCCCCAGCATTTT. The rearrangement uses TRBV4-1 and TRBJ1-5, with D perhaps TRBD1 (5 bases). The CDR3 runs 13 residues. The V gene's germline CDR1 is MGHRA and CDR2 YSYEKL. Trimming left V 3 bases short and J 9 bases short, with 12 bases between.

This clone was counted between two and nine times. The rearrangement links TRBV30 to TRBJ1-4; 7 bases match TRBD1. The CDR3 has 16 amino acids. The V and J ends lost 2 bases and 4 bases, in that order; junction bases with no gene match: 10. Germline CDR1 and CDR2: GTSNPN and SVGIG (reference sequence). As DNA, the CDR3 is TGTGCCTGGAGTTCCAGCACAGGGGTGATTAATGAAAAACTGTTTTTT. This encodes CAWSSSTGVINEKLFF. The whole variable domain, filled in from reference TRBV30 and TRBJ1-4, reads SQTIHQWPATLVQPVGSPLSLECTVEGTSNPNLYWYRQAAGRGLQLLFYSVGIGQISSEVPQNLSASRPQDRQFILSSKKLLLSDSGFYLCAWSSSTGVINEKLFFGSGTQLSVL.

The CDR3 spells CASSLVPGPNTGELFF. Written as DNA, the CDR3 is TGTGCCAGCAGCTTAGTTCCAGGTCCGAACACCGGGGAGCTGTTTTTT. The chain is built from TRBV11-2 and TRBJ2-2; D not certain. The CDR3 extends over 16 amino acids. Trimming took 1 base from V and 0 from J, leaving 9 bases between them. From germline, CDR1 is SGHAT and CDR2 FQNNGV.

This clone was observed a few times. The CDR3 sequence: CASSLDRAGGTYNEQFF. In DNA, the CDR3 is TGTGCCAGCAGCTTAGATAGAGCGGGGGGGACCTACAATGAGCAGTTCTTC. The rearrangement joins TRBV11-2 to TRBJ2-1, with 10 bases lining up with TRBD2. The CDR3 is 17 residues long. The V and J ends lost 0 bases and 2 bases, in that order; junction bases with no gene match: 4. CDR1 and CDR2 (germline): SGHAT, FQNNGV.

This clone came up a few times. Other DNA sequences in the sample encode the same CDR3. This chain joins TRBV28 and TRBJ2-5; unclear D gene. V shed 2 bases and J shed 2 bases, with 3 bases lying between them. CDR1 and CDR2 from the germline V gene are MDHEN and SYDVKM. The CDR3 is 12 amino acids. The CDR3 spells CASSLPQETQYF. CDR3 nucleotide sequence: TGTGCCAGCAGTTTACCTCAAGAGACCCAGTACTTC.

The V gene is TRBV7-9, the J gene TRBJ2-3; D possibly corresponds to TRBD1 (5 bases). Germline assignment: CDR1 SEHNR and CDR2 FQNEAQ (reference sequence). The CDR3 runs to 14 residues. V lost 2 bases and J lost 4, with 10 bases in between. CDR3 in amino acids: CASSLLEGADTQYF. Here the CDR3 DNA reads TGTGCCAGCAGCTTATTAGAAGGGGCAGATACGCAGTATTTT. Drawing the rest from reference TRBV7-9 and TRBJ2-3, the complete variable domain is DTGVSQNPRHKITKRGQNVTFRCDPISEHNRLYWYRQTLGQGPEFLTYFQNEAQLEKSRLLSDRFSAERPKGSFSTLEIQRTEQGDSAMYLCASSLLEGADTQYFGPGTRLTVL.

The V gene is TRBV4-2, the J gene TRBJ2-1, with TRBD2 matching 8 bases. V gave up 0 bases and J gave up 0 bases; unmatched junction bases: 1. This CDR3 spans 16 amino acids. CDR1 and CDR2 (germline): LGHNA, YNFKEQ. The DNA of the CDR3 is TGTGCCAGCAGCCAAGACCTAGCGGGCTCCTACAATGAGCAGTTCTTC. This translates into CASSQDLAGSYNEQFF.

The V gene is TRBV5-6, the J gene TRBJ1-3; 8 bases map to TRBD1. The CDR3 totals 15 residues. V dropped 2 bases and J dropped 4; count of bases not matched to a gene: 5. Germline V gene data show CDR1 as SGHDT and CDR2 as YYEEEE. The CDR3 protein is CASSFGQGAGNTIYF. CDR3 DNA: TGTGCCAGCAGCTTCGGGCAGGGGGCCGGAAACACCATATATTTT.

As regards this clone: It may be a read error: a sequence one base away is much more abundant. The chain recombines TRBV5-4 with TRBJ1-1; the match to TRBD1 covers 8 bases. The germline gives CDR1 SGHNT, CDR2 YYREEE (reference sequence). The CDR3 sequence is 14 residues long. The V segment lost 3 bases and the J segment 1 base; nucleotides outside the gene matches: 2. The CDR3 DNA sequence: TGTGCCAGCAGCTCTGGACAGGGGAACACTGAAGCTTTCTTT. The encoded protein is CASSSGQGNTEAFF.

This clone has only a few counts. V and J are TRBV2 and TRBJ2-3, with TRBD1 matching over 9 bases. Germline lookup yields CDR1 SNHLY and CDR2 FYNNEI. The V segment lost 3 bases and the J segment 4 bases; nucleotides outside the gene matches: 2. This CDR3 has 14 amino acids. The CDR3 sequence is CASSDGQGPDTQYF. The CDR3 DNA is TGTGCCAGCAGTGATGGACAGGGGCCAGATACGCAGTATTTT. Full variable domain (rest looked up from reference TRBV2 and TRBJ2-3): EPEVTQTPSHQVTQMGQEVILRCVPISNHLYFYWYRQILGQKVEFLVSFYNNEISEKSEIFDDQFSVERPDGSNFTLKIRSTKLEDSAMYFCASSDGQGPDTQYFGPGTRLTVL.